Shown below are 5 T cell receptor beta chains from a single sample sequenced in a study of blood T cell repertoires in COVID-19 (dated by TCRdb to about 2020). The library was generated by the immunoSEQ multiplex PCR assay. TCRdb took over this immuneACCESS table, retaining in-frame rearrangements with V and J assigned. Such tables are incomplete; in checked studies, under half of the missing clones stem from an unresolved V gene, and the remainder is unexplained. The sample data list about 160,000 clones, and under 90% of these were observed just once. The top ten clones comprise roughly a tenth of the sample. The sequencing sample was made of peripheral blood. The receptor set was obtained from a woman older than 75 with active or convalescent COVID-19.

This chain joins TRBV7-9 and TRBJ1-1; the D gene is possibly TRBD1 (6 bases). The CDR3 sequence is 16 residues long. Germline loops: CDR1 SEHNR, CDR2 FQNEAQ (reference sequence). With 0 bases removed from V and 4 bases from J, the gap between germline ends came to 15 bases. This CDR3 reads CASSLAGPQGGTEAFF. For the CDR3, the DNA is TGTGCCAGCAGCTTAGCGGGGCCCCAAGGGGGCACTGAAGCTTTCTTT.

This clone was observed once. V usage is TRBV10-2 and J usage is TRBJ1-1; possible D gene TRBD1, 5 bases. V was cut by 6 bases and J by 5 bases, with 13 bases left in between. The CDR3 sequence is 13 residues long. The germline V gene encodes CDR1 WSHSY and CDR2 SAAADI. The CDR3: CASRLGAGTEAFF. CDR3 sequence (DNA): TGCGCCAGCAGGCTAGGGGCGGGAACTGAAGCTTTCTTT.

The chain uses TRBV6-5 and TRBJ1-2, with D possibly matching TRBD1 (5 bases). The CDR3 covers 13 residues. Germline CDR1 is MNHEY and CDR2 is SVGAGI. Trimming left V 5 bases short and J 1 base short, with 8 bases between. The CDR3 is CASSRGFNYGYTF. The CDR3 DNA follows: TGTGCCAGCAGTCGGGGGTTTAACTATGGCTACACCTTC.

V is TRBV5-4 and J is TRBJ1-4; D possibly corresponds to TRBD1 (5 bases). V was pared by 5 bases and J by 6 bases, with 14 bases between. Per germline, CDR1 SGHNT and CDR2 YYREEE (reference sequence). The CDR3 has 14 amino acids. CDR3 residues: CASRLRGGDEKLFF. Written as DNA, the CDR3 is TGTGCCAGCAGGCTTCGGGGGGGAGATGAAAAACTGTTTTTT.

CDR3 in DNA: TGTGCCAGCAGTTACTCGATTAGGGGAAACGTCTACGAGCAGTACTTC. Encoded protein: CASSYSIRGNVYEQYF. V and J are TRBV6-5 and TRBJ2-7, with a tentative D call TRBD1 (5 bases). Trimming took 0 bases from V and 3 from J, leaving 15 bases between them. The CDR3 loop spans 16 amino acids. Germline-derived CDR1 and CDR2 are MNHEY and SVGAGI.